The TCR beta chain under discussion was sequenced for a study of regulatory T cells in long-lasting Graves disease. Overall study: The term persistent Graves' disease signified upward of 5 years on antithyroid drugs with positive TSH receptor antibodies.

Time point described: persistent/refractory GD, antithyroid drugs over 5 years with positive TRAb. Extracted PBMC RNA gave rise to the TCR library. This CDR3 has 15 amino acids. Germline V gives CDR1 SGHNT, CDR2 YYREEE (reference sequence). Trimming removed 4 bases at V and 3 bases at J, with 16 bases between. Arm-PCR of CDR3 regions and iRepertoire HTBI primers were used to build TCR beta libraries. TCRdb redid the calling of the multiplex PCR reads with MiXCR, one entry per CDR3 protein. The sample records 600,000 to 800,000 distinct CDR3 sequences, about 32% being singletons. This material consisted of peripheral blood mononuclear cells (PBMCs), taken when the disease was refractory, from a patient treated with antithyroid drugs. This receptor was obtained from a female donor with Graves disease. V usage is TRBV5-4 and J usage is TRBJ1-2; no firm D call. CDR3 region: CASSPRVVPDYGYTF. DNA for the CDR3: TGTGCCAGCAGCCCGAGGGTGGTCCCTGACTATGGCTACACCTTC.